This TCR beta chain is drawn from a study of shared clonotypes between healthy human individuals. General study findings and limits: The sole specimen, blood, was sampled, and tissue repertoires likely differ. Among donors, the sharing of clonotypes was expected to be influenced by sequencing depth.

The CDR3 is 12 residues long. The trim removed 6 bases at V and 8 bases at J, leaving 2 bases unmatched. The V gene's germline CDR1 is ENHRY and CDR2 SYGVKD. With regard to this clone: Its antigen is unknown.

At the deep level, the assay was run. TCRdb keeps only in-frame clones here, not all; method: immunoSEQ multiplex PCR. The sample contains around 430,000 clones, about 85% of which appear only once. Genomic DNA came from tens of millions of PBMCs in unsorted samples. The gene calls are TRBV10-3 and TRBJ2-2, with TRBD2 matching 8 bases. Source material: PBMCs. The sequence was collected from a woman aged 40 to 50 in good health. Some clones in this sample may be carry-over from other donors' samples. CDR3 nucleotide sequence: TGTGCCATCAGGGGGACTAGTGGGGAGCTGTTTTTT. It codes for CAIRGTSGELFF.